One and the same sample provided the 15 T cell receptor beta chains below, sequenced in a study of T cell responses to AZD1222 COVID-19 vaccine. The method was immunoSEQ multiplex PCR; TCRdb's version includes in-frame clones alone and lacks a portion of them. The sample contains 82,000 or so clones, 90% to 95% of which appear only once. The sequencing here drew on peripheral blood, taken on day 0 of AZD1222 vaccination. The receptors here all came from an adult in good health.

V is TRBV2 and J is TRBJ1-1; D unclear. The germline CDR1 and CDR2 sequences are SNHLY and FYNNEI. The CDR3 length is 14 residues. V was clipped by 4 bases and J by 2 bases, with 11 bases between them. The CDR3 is CASSVSPINTEAFF. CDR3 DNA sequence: TGTGCCAGCAGTGTGTCACCTATCAACACTGAAGCTTTCTTT.

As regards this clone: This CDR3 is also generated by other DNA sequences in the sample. The CDR3 DNA reads TGTGCCAGCAGTTTACGTCAGCCCCAGCATTTT. Protein product: CASSLRQPQHF. The V call is TRBV28, the J call TRBJ1-5; D is ambiguous. The germline V gene has CDR1 MDHEN and CDR2 SYDVKM. V lost 2 bases, J lost 6 bases, and 2 bases lay in between. CDR3 length equals 11 residues. Full variable domain (remainder filled in from reference TRBV28 and TRBJ1-5): DVKVTQSSRYLVKRTGEKVFLECVQDMDHENMFWYRQDPGLGLRLIYFSYDVKMKEKGDIPEGYSVSREKKERFSLILESASTNQTSMYLCASSLRQPQHFGDGTRLSIL.

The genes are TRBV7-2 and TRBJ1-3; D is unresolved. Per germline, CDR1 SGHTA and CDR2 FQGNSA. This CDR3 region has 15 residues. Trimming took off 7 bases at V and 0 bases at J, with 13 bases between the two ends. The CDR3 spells CASTFDGSSGNTIYF. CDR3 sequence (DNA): TGTGCCAGCACCTTCGACGGTTCCTCTGGAAACACCATATATTTT.

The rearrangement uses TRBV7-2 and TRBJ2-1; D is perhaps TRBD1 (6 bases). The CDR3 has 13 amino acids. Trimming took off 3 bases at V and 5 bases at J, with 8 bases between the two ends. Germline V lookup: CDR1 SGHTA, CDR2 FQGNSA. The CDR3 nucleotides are TGTGCCAGCAGCTTCAACAGGGACAATGAGCAGTTCTTC. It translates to CASSFNRDNEQFF.

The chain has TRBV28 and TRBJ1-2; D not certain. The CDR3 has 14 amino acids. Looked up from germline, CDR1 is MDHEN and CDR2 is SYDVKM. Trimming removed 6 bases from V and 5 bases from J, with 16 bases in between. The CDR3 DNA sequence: TGTGCCAGCAGCCCTATAAAGCGAGGGTATGGCTACACCTTC. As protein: CASSPIKRGYGYTF.

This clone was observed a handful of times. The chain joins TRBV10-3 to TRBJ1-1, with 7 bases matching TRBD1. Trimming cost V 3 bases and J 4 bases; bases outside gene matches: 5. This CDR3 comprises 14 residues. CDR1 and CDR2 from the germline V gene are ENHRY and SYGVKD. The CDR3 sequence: CAISDPAGGTEAFF. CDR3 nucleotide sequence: TGTGCCATCAGTGATCCGGCAGGGGGCACTGAAGCTTTCTTT.

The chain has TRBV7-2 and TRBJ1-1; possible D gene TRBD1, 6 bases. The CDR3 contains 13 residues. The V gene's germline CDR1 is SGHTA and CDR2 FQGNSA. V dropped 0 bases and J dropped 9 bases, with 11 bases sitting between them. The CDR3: CASSLAGGPKAFF. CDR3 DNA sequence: TGTGCCAGCAGCTTAGCAGGGGGGCCAAAAGCTTTCTTT.

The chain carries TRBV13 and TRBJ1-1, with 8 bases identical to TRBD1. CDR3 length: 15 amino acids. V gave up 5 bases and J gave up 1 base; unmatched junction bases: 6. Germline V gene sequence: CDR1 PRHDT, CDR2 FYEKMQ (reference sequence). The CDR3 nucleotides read TGTGCCAGCAGCCCATCAGGGGGCCGGAACACTGAAGCTTTCTTT. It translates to CASSPSGGRNTEAFF.

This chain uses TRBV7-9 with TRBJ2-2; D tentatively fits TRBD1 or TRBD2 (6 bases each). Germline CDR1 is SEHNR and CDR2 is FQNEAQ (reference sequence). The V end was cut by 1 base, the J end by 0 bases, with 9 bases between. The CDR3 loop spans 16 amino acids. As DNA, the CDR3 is TGTGCCAGCAGCTTAGAAGGGGGGACGAACACCGGGGAGCTGTTTTTT. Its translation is CASSLEGGTNTGELFF.

CDR3 sequence: CASSQDRVLSYGYTF. For the CDR3, the DNA is TGTGCCAGCAGCCAAGATCGGGTCCTCTCCTATGGCTACACCTTC. This chain connects TRBV3-1 (or the pseudogene TRBV3-2) to TRBJ1-2; D not resolved. CDR1 and CDR2 from the germline V gene are LGHDT and YNNKEL (reference sequence). With 0 bases removed from V and 4 bases from J, the gap between germline ends came to 12 bases. This CDR3 contains 15 residues.

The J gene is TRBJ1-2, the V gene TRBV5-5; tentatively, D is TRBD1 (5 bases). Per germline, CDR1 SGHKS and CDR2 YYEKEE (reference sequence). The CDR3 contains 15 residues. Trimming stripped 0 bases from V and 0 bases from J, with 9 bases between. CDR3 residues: CASSLGGGANYGYTF. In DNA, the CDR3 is TGTGCCAGCAGCTTGGGTGGGGGAGCTAACTATGGCTACACCTTC.

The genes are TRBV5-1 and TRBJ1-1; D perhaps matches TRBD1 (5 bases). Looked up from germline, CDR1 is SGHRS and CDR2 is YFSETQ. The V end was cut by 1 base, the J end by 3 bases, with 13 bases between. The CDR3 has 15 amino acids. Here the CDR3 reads CASSLLQGGDTEAFF. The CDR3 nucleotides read TGCGCCAGCAGCTTGCTCCAGGGCGGGGACACTGAAGCTTTCTTT.

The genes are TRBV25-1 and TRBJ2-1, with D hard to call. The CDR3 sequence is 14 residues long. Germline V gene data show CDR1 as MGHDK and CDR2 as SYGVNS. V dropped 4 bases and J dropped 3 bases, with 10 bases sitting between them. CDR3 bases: TGTGCCAGCAGTGCCGAGCGCGACTACAATGAGCAGTTCTTC. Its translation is CASSAERDYNEQFF.

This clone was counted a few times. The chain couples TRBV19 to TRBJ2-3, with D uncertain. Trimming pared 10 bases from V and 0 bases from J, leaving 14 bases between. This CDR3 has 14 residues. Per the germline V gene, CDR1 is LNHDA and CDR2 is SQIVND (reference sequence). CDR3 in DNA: TGTGCCACCCGACGGTTTGGGAGCACAGATACGCAGTATTTT. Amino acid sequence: CATRRFGSTDTQYF. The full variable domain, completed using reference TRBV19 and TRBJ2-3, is DGGITQSPKYLFRKEGQNVTLSCEQNLNHDAMYWYRQDPGQGLRLIYYSQIVNDFQKGDIAEGYSVSREKKESFPLTVTSAQKNPTAFYLCATRRFGSTDTQYFGPGTRLTVL.

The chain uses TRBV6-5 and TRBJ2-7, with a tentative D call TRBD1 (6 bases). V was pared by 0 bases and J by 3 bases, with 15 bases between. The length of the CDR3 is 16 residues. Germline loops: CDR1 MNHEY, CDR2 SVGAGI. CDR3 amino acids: CASSYSFGTIRYEQYF. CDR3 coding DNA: TGTGCCAGCAGTTACTCGTTCGGGACAATTCGCTACGAGCAGTACTTC.